Shown below are 14 T cell receptor beta chains from a single sample sequenced in a study of T-cell memory formation after mild COVID-19. One entry per CDR3 protein, called by TCRdb with MiXCR from the 5' RACE reads. The sample holds approximately 490,000 distinct CDR3 sequences, roughly 20% seen once. What was sequenced was PBMCs or a T cell subset sorted from them (not recorded which). The receptor set was obtained from an adult woman who had mild COVID-19 (a few samples of this study predate the infection). Cell type and time point are not known.

This clonotype has only a few counts. The gene calls are TRBV5-1 and TRBJ1-6; D is possibly TRBD1 (5 bases). From germline, CDR1 is SGHRS and CDR2 YFSETQ. The CDR3 loop spans 14 amino acids. Trimming removed 7 bases at V and 5 bases at J, with 13 bases between. CDR3 DNA sequence: TGCGCCAGCCGCCGTGGGGCAGATAATTCACCCCTCCACTTT. Translating it yields CASRRGADNSPLHF.

With regard to this clonotype: This may come from a read error, since a much larger clone is one base off. The rearrangement joins TRBV7-9 to TRBJ2-1; no reliable D call. CDR1 is SEHNR, CDR2 FQNEAQ, per germline (reference sequence). This CDR3 comprises 16 residues. With 5 bases removed from V and 6 bases from J, the gap between germline ends came to 20 bases. Here the CDR3 reads CASSQVISLSPNEQFF. The DNA for the CDR3 is TGTGCCAGCAGCCAGGTGATCTCTCTCTCCCCCAATGAGCAGTTCTTC.

The V gene is TRBV6-2 or TRBV6-3, the J gene TRBJ2-3; TRBD1 matches 8 bases. V was pared by 6 bases and J by 1 base, with 6 bases of the junction left unmatched. Germline CDR1 is MNHEY and CDR2 is SVGEGT. This CDR3 region has 15 residues. The CDR3: CASSGTGGGTDTQYF. For the CDR3, the DNA is TGTGCCAGCAGCGGGACAGGTGGGGGCACAGATACGCAGTATTTT.

This sequence joins TRBV7-9 and TRBJ2-5, with a possible D match to TRBD2 (7 bases). Germline loops: CDR1 SEHNR, CDR2 FQNEAQ (reference sequence). This CDR3 is built from 18 residues. V shed 5 bases and J shed 0 bases, with 22 bases lying between them. CDR3 nucleotide sequence: TGTGCCAGCAGCCCTCCCTTGCGGGGGCTTACGTACCAAGAGACCCAGTACTTC. Translation gives CASSPPLRGLTYQETQYF.

This clonotype showed up just once. This chain uses TRBV7-3 with TRBJ2-2, with D tentatively TRBD1 or TRBD2 (7 bases each). There are 16 residues in the CDR3. V was cut by 4 bases and J by 4 bases, with 16 bases left in between. In germline, CDR1 is SGHTA, CDR2 FQGTGA. This chain's CDR3 is CASSSRQGGSTGELFF. CDR3 nucleotides: TGTGCCAGCAGCTCACGACAGGGCGGGAGCACCGGGGAGCTGTTTTTT.

The chain is built from TRBV28 and TRBJ1-2; tentatively, D is TRBD1 (5 bases). Germline V CDR1 and CDR2: MDHEN, SYDVKM. Trimming removed 5 bases at V and 5 bases at J, with 18 bases between. CDR3 size: 15 residues. CDR3 residues: CASSPPTASGYGYTF. The DNA for the CDR3 is TGTGCCAGCAGTCCGCCGACAGCCTCAGGGTATGGCTACACCTTC.

This clonotype was seen only a few times. The V and J genes are TRBV11-2 and TRBJ1-2; D gene uncertain. This CDR3 comprises 14 residues. From germline, CDR1 is SGHAT and CDR2 FQNNGV. Trimming stripped 0 bases from V and 8 bases from J, with 13 bases between. Here the CDR3 reads CASSLDTWVPGYTF. The CDR3 DNA sequence: TGTGCCAGCAGCTTAGATACTTGGGTACCGGGCTACACCTTC.

This clonotype was seen at least ten times. This chain uses TRBV12-3 or TRBV12-4 with TRBJ1-5, with D maybe TRBD1 (5 bases). This CDR3 is built from 13 residues. V was clipped by 0 bases and J by 5 bases, with 5 bases between them. DNA for the CDR3: TGTGCCAGCAGTTTAGCGACAGATCAGCCCCAGCATTTT. This encodes CASSLATDQPQHF.

This clonotype was counted between two and nine times. V is TRBV21-1 and J is TRBJ1-5; TRBD1 reflects the table's D call only, with no check against the DNA. TRBV21-1 constitutes a pseudogene. The CDR3 is made up of 15 amino acids. DNA of the CDR3: TGTGCCAGCAGCAAAGACCGGGACCGTCGACAGCCCCAGCATTTT. Encoded protein: CASSKDRDRRQPQHF.

This clonotype has a handful of counts. The chain carries TRBV12-3 or TRBV12-4 and TRBJ1-2, with 7 nucleotides matching TRBD1. The length of the CDR3 is 13 residues. After removal of 6 bases from V and 2 bases from J, the junction contained 3 bases not matched to a gene. This CDR3 reads CASRKTGNYGYTF. In DNA form, the CDR3 reads TGTGCCAGCAGAAAGACAGGGAACTATGGCTACACCTTC.

This chain uses TRBV3-1 with TRBJ2-7; TRBD2 matches 8 bases. The CDR3 is 17 amino acids. V dropped 6 bases and J dropped 2; count of bases not matched to a gene: 15. The germline gives CDR1 LGHDT, CDR2 YNNKEL (reference sequence). DNA for the CDR3: TGTGCCAGCAGTCCCCCGGCCCCGGGACTAGGAACCTACGAGCAGTACTTC. This encodes CASSPPAPGLGTYEQYF.

The chain is built from TRBV24-1 and TRBJ2-1, with 7 bases that match TRBD1. This CDR3 has 15 amino acids. The V gene's germline CDR1 is KGHDR and CDR2 SFDVKD. The ends lost 5 bases at V and 1 base at J; junction bases unmatched: 4. The CDR3 sequence is CATSGVDRSYNEQFF. CDR3 nucleotide sequence: TGTGCCACCAGTGGGGTGGACAGGTCCTACAATGAGCAGTTCTTC.

This clonotype was observed a handful of times. V is TRBV7-2 and J is TRBJ1-5; D is ambiguous. The CDR3 has 16 residues. Germline V gene sequence: CDR1 SGHTA, CDR2 FQGNSA. V was trimmed by 3 bases and J by 2 bases, leaving 14 bases between them. CDR3 nucleotides: TGTGCCAGCAGCTTCGGGATGGAATGGGGCAATCAGCCCCAGCATTTT. Its protein product is CASSFGMEWGNQPQHF.

This clonotype has just a few counts. The chain links TRBV6-5 to TRBJ2-1; 7 bases line up with TRBD2. Germline V lookup: CDR1 MNHEY, CDR2 SVGAGI. The CDR3 is 17 residues long. V lost 0 bases to trimming and J lost 3 bases; unmatched junction nucleotides: 8. The CDR3 protein is CASSYSFTASGYNEQFF. The CDR3 DNA sequence: TGTGCCAGCAGTTACTCGTTTACGGCTAGCGGCTACAATGAGCAGTTCTTC.